This T cell receptor beta chain was retrieved from a study of shared clonotypes between healthy human individuals. About this clone itself: Its target is unknown.

Findings and limits, study-wide: The naive CD4 repertoires of a few donors were compared, and 5% to 6.5% of clonotypes were shared.

The ends were cut back, 1 base at V and 2 bases at J, with 9 bases in the middle. Germline CDR1 reads SGHDT; CDR2 reads YYEEEE. CDR3 length: 15 amino acids. Genomic DNA from each subset was divided evenly over several immunoSEQ plates. The repertoire was sequenced with immunoSEQ multiplex PCR; TCRdb's copy has only in-frame clones and lacks some. The sample lists roughly 2.2 million clones, around 90% seen once, with more than 0.35% in the top ten. The sequencing input was naive CD4+ T cells from PBMCs. Stated subset: CD45RA+ positively selected. The TCR originated in a young man in good health. Some clones in this sample may be carry-over from other donors' samples. The rearrangement links TRBV5-6 to TRBJ2-2, with D perhaps given as TRBD1 or TRBD2 (5 bases each). Here the CDR3 reads CASSLWDGNTGELFF. The DNA for the CDR3 is TGTGCCAGCAGCTTGTGGGACGGAAACACCGGGGAGCTGTTTTTT. Complete variable domain (other parts from reference TRBV5-6 and TRBJ2-2): DAGVTQSPTHLIKTRGQQVTLRCSPKSGHDTVSWYQQALGQGPQFIFQYYEEEERQRGNFPDRFSGHQFPNYSSELNVNALLLGDSALYLCASSLWDGNTGELFFGEGSRLTVL.